This T cell receptor (beta chain) was captured in a study of regulatory T cells in long-lasting Graves disease. General study points: TRBV28, TRBJ1-2 and TRBJ2-5 were favored in persistent disease.

CDR3 regions were amplified by Arm-PCR using iRepertoire HTBI primers to build TCR beta libraries. MiXCR, run by TCRdb on the multiplex PCR reads, gives a single entry per CDR3 protein. This table holds 400,000 to 450,000 distinct CDR3 sequences, around 24% found once. The CDR3 has 16 amino acids. J was trimmed by 5 bases and V by 6 bases; bases with no gene match: 11. CDR1 is MNHEY and CDR2 is SMNVEV in the germline V gene (reference sequence). Time point described: persistent/refractory GD, antithyroid drugs over 5 years with positive TRAb. With RNA extracted from PBMCs as input, the TCR library was made. Concerning this clonotype itself: What it recognizes is unknown.

This receptor was taken from a female donor with Graves disease. The material sequenced was peripheral blood mononuclear cells (PBMCs), taken when the disease was refractory, from a patient treated with antithyroid drugs. The V call is TRBV27, the J call TRBJ2-5; TRBD1 agrees at 11 bases. CDR3 residues: CASSPRTGGGRETQYF. CDR3 in DNA: TGTGCCAGCAGCCCTAGGACAGGGGGCGGGCGGGAGACCCAGTACTTC.